A single sample gave rise to the 5 T cell receptor beta chains below, sequenced in a study of cytomegalovirus exposure and HLA in healthy donors. This table comes from immunoSEQ multiplex PCR, and its TCRdb copy is limited to in-frame clones, with some not included. The data show about 160,000 clones, with roughly nine tenths seen just once and about 6% held by the top ten. Sequencing was done on a sample of PBMCs. Receptor source: a woman aged 25 to 39 in good health and CMV-seronegative.

The chain couples TRBV5-1 to TRBJ2-1; D is tentatively TRBD1 or TRBD2 (5 bases each). This CDR3 is built from 15 residues. V was pared by 4 bases and J by 5 bases, with 16 bases between. CDR1 and CDR2 (germline): SGHRS, YFSETQ. DNA of the CDR3: TGCGCCAGCAGCATATCCGGGACGGGCAACAATGAGCAGTTCTTC. Encoded protein: CASSISGTGNNEQFF.

The CDR3 bases are TGTGCCAGCAGCTTAGGACTAGCAGTCAATGAGCAGTTCTTC. Translation: CASSLGLAVNEQFF. V is TRBV7-3 and J is TRBJ2-1; TRBD2 matches at 8 bases. The CDR3 has 14 amino acids. Per the germline V gene, CDR1 is SGHTA and CDR2 is FQGTGA. V trimming: 2 bases; J trimming: 6 bases; junction bases outside the gene matches: 3.

V is TRBV6-4 and J is TRBJ1-1, with 11 bases aligning to TRBD1. The germline V gene encodes CDR1 MRHNA and CDR2 SNTAGT. Germline trimming cut 5 bases from V and 4 bases from J; bases unmatched to any gene: 12. This CDR3 has 17 residues. The chain's CDR3 is CASSPRTGGAGVTEAFF. In DNA, the CDR3 is TGTGCCAGCAGTCCAAGGACAGGGGGCGCCGGGGTCACTGAAGCTTTCTTT.

This clone was recorded a few times. This chain uses TRBV6-4 with TRBJ1-5, with unresolved D. CDR1 is MRHNA, CDR2 SNTAGT, per germline. V lost 7 bases and J lost 9, with 22 bases in between. The CDR3 totals 15 residues. CDR3 residues: CASMLTRAFLWPQHF. CDR3 sequence (DNA): TGTGCCAGCATGTTGACTCGGGCCTTCCTTTGGCCCCAGCATTTT.

This clone was seen a single time. The chain is built from TRBV12-5 and TRBJ2-6; D is undetermined. Deletions cut 5 bases from V and 0 bases from J, with 2 bases between. The CDR3 length is 13 residues. The germline V gene encodes CDR1 LGHNT and CDR2 FRNRAP. The CDR3, as DNA: TGTGCTAGTGGTGACTCTGGGGCCAACGTCCTGACTTTC. It translates to CASGDSGANVLTF. The variable domain in full, with the rest retrieved from reference TRBV12-5 and TRBJ2-6, is DARVTQTPRHKVTEMGQEVTMRCQPILGHNTVFWYRQTMMQGLELLAYFRNRAPLDDSGMPKDRFSAEMPDATLATLKIQPSEPRDSAVYFCASGDSGANVLTFGAGSRLTVL.